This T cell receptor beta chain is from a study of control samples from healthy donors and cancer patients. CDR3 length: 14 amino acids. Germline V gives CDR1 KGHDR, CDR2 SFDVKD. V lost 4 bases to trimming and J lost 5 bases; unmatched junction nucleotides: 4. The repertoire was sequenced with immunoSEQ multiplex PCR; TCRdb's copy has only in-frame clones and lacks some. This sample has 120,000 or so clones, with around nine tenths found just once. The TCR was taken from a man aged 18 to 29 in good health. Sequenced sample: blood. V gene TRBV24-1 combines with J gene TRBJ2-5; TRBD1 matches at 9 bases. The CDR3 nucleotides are TGTGCCACCAGTGAAGGGACAGGGAGGGAGACCCAGTACTTC. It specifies CATSEGTGRETQYF.